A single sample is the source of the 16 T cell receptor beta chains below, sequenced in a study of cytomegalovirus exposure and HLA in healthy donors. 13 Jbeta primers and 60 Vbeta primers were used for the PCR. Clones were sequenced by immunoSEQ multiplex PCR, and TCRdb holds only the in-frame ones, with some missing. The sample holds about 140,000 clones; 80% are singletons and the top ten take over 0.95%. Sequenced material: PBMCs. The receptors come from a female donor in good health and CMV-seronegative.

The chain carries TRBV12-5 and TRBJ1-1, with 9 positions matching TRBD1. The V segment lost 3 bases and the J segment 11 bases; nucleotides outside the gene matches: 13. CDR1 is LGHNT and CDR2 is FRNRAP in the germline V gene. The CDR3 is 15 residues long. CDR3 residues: CASGLGSGQGIRAFF. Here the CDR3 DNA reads TGTGCTAGTGGTTTAGGTTCGGGACAGGGTATTCGGGCTTTCTTT. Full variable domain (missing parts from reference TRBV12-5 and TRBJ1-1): DARVTQTPRHKVTEMGQEVTMRCQPILGHNTVFWYRQTMMQGLELLAYFRNRAPLDDSGMPKDRFSAEMPDATLATLKIQPSEPRDSAVYFCASGLGSGQGIRAFFGQGTRLTVV.

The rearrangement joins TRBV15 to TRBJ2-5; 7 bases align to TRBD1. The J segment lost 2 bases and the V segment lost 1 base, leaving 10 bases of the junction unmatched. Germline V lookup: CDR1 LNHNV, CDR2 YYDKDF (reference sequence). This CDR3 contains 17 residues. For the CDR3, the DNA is TGTGCCACCAGCAGAGCCCGACAGGGAGTTCGTCAAGAGACCCAGTACTTC. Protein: CATSRARQGVRQETQYF.

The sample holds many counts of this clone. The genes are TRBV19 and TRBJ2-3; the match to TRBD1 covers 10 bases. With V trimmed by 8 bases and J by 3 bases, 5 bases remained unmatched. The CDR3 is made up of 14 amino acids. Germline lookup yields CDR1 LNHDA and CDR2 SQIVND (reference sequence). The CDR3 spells CASETGQGTDTQYF. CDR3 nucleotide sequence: TGTGCCAGTGAAACGGGACAGGGGACAGATACGCAGTATTTT.

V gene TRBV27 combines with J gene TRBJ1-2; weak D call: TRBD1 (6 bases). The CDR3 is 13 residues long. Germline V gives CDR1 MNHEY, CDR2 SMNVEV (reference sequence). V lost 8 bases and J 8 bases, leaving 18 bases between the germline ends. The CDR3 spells CASGDQGMRGYTF. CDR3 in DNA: TGTGCCAGCGGGGATCAGGGGATGCGCGGCTACACCTTC.

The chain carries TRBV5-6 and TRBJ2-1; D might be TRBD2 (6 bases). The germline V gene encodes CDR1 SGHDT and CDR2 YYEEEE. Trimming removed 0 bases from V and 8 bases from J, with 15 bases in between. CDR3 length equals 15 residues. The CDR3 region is CASSLGLALVDEQFF. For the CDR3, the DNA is TGTGCCAGCAGCTTGGGGCTAGCGTTAGTCGATGAGCAGTTCTTC. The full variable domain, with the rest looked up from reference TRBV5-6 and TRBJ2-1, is DAGVTQSPTHLIKTRGQQVTLRCSPKSGHDTVSWYQQALGQGPQFIFQYYEEEERQRGNFPDRFSGHQFPNYSSELNVNALLLGDSALYLCASSLGLALVDEQFFGPGTRLTVL.

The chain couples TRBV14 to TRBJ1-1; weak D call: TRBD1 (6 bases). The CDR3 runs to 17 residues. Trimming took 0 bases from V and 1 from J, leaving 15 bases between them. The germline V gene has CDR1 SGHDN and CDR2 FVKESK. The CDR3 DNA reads TGTGCCAGCAGCCAAGATTCGCAGGGGACTACGAACACTGAAGCTTTCTTT. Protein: CASSQDSQGTTNTEAFF.

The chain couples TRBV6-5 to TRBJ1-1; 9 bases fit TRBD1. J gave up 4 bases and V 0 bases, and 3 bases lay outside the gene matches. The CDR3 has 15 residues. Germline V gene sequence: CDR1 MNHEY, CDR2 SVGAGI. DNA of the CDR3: TGTGCCAGCAGTTACTCTGGGGGACAGGGCACTGAAGCTTTCTTT. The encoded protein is CASSYSGGQGTEAFF.

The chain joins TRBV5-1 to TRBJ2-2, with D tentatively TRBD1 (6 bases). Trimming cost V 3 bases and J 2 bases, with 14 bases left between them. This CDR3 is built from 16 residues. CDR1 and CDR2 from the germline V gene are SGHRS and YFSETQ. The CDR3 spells CASSSSGDSNTGELFF. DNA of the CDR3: TGCGCCAGCAGCTCCTCAGGGGATAGTAACACCGGGGAGCTGTTTTTT. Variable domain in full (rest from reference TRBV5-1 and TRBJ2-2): KAGVTQTPRYLIKTRGQQVTLSCSPISGHRSVSWYQQTPGQGLQFLFEYFSETQRNKGNFPGRFSGRQFSNSRSEMNVSTLELGDSALYLCASSSSGDSNTGELFFGEGSRLTVL.

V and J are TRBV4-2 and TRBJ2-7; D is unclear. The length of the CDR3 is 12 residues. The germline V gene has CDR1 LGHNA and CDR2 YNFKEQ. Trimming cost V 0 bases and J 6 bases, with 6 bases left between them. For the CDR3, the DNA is TGTGCCAGCAGCCAAGAGGGCTCCGAGCAGTACTTC. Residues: CASSQEGSEQYF.

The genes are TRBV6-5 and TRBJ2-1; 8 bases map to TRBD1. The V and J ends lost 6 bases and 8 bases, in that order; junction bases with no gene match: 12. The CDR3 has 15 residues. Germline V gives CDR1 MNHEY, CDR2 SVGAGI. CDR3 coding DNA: TGTGCCAGCAGCCAAACCGGGACAGGTCTGGATGAGCAGTTCTTC. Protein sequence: CASSQTGTGLDEQFF.

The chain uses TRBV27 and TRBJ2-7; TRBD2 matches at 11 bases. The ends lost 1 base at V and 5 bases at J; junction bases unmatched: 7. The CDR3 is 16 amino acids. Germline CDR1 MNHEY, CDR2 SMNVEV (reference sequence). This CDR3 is CASSLFLAGGIDEQYF. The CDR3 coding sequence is TGTGCCAGCAGTTTATTTCTAGCGGGAGGAATCGACGAGCAGTACTTC.

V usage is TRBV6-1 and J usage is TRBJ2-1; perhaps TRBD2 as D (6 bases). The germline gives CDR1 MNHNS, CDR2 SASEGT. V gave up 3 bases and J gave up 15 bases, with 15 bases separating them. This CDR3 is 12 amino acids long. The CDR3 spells CASSEGGPGRFF. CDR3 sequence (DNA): TGTGCCAGCAGTGAGGGGGGACCCGGTCGGTTCTTC.

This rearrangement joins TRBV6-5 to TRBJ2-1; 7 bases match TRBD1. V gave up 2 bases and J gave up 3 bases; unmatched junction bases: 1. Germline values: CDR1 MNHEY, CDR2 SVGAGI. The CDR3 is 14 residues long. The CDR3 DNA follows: TGTGCCAGCAGTTACGGGGACAGCTACAATGAGCAGTTCTTC. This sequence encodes CASSYGDSYNEQFF.

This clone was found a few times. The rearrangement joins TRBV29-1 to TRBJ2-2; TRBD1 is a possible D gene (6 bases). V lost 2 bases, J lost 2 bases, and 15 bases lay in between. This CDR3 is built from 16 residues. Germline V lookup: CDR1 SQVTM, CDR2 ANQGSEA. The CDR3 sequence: CSVETRQGTNTGELFF. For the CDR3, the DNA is TGCAGCGTTGAAACTCGGCAGGGGACCAACACCGGGGAGCTGTTTTTT.

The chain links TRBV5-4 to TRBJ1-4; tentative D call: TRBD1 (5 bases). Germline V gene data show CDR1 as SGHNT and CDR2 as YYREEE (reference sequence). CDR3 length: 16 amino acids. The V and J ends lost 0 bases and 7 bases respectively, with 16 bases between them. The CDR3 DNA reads TGTGCCAGCAGCTTGGGGATTGGCGGGGCAGGTGAAAAACTGTTTTTT. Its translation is CASSLGIGGAGEKLFF.

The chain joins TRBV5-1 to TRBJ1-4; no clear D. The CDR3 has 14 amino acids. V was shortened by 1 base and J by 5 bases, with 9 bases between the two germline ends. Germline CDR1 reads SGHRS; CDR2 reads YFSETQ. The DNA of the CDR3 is TGCGCCAGCAGCTTGCGGGAGCCGAATGAAAAACTGTTTTTT. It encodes CASSLREPNEKLFF.